The 14 T cell receptor beta chains listed next were all sequenced from one sample in a study of blood T cell repertoires in COVID-19. Assay: immunoSEQ multiplex PCR; the TCRdb copy retains only in-frame clones and omits some. This sample has around 480,000 clones, with approximately 90% found just once. The material sequenced was peripheral blood. These receptors were taken from a woman aged 45-59 years with COVID-19, enrolled during active disease.

The gene calls are TRBV3-1 (or the pseudogene TRBV3-2) and TRBJ1-5; D uncertain. This CDR3 contains 14 residues. CDR1 is LGHDT and CDR2 is YNNKEL in the germline V gene (reference sequence). V lost 4 bases and J 7 bases, leaving 14 bases between the germline ends. The CDR3 DNA reads as TGTGCCAGCAGCCCCGCCGCGGGCAGCCAGCCCCAGCATTTT. As protein: CASSPAAGSQPQHF.

This clone has only a few counts. The CDR3 coding sequence is TGTGCCAGCAGCTCAGCCTGGACAGGGGAGGACACTGAAGCTTTCTTT. It specifies CASSSAWTGEDTEAFF. The chain couples TRBV7-6 to TRBJ1-1; 9 nucleotides match TRBD1. The CDR3 is 16 amino acids. Germline CDR1 SGHVS, CDR2 FNYEAQ. With 4 bases clipped from V and 3 bases from J, the junction kept 9 bases outside the gene matches.

This clone was seen more than once but under ten times. The genes are TRBV15 and TRBJ1-4; 9 bases align to TRBD1. Germline V gene data show CDR1 as LNHNV and CDR2 as YYDKDF (reference sequence). The CDR3 extends over 16 amino acids. Trimming at V came to 1 base and at J to 6 bases, leaving 6 bases not matched to a gene. Here the CDR3 reads CATSRGGQGKDEKLFF. Written as DNA, the CDR3 is TGTGCCACCAGCAGAGGTGGACAGGGGAAAGATGAAAAACTGTTTTTT.

The chain couples TRBV4-1 to TRBJ1-1; a possible D gene is TRBD1 (6 bases). The length of the CDR3 is 15 residues. The V end lost 0 bases, the J end lost 4 bases, and 12 bases lay between the germline ends. CDR1 MGHRA and CDR2 YSYEKL come from the germline V gene. The DNA for the CDR3 is TGCGCCAGCAGCCAAGAACGGCAGGGGCTCACTGAAGCTTTCTTT. The encoded protein is CASSQERQGLTEAFF.

V and J are TRBV24-1 and TRBJ2-1; D perhaps matches TRBD1 (5 bases). Trimming pared 1 base from V and 13 bases from J, leaving 10 bases between. The CDR3 sequence is 12 residues long. CDR1 is KGHDR, CDR2 SFDVKD, per germline. The CDR3 here is CATSDLVGHQFF. DNA of the CDR3: TGTGCCACCAGTGATTTAGTGGGGCACCAGTTCTTC.

In its sample, this clone was seen a few times. The V and J genes are TRBV7-3 and TRBJ1-5, with a tentative D call TRBD1 (5 bases). V was trimmed by 10 bases and J by 6 bases, leaving 16 bases between them. Germline V gives CDR1 SGHTA, CDR2 FQGTGA. CDR3 length: 13 amino acids. This CDR3 is CANAPGGAQPQHF. The CDR3 bases are TGTGCCAACGCCCCGGGGGGAGCTCAGCCCCAGCATTTT.

The CDR3 here is CASSIDEGVEQYF. The CDR3 DNA follows: TGTGCCAGTAGTATAGATGAAGGGGTCGAGCAGTACTTC. The rearrangement links TRBV19 to TRBJ2-7; perhaps TRBD1 as D (5 bases). Trimming cost V 0 bases and J 6 bases, with 9 bases left between them. The CDR3 contains 13 residues. Germline assignment: CDR1 LNHDA and CDR2 SQIVND (reference sequence).

The chain couples TRBV6-2 or TRBV6-3 to TRBJ1-6, with D possibly being TRBD1 (5 bases). This CDR3 comprises 12 residues. V lost 0 bases and J lost 13, with 7 bases in between. The germline V gene encodes CDR1 MNHEY and CDR2 SVGEGT. DNA for the CDR3: TGTGCCAGCAGTTACTCCAAGGGGCCCCTCCACTTT. It encodes CASSYSKGPLHF.

The rearrangement joins TRBV19 to TRBJ1-1; the match to TRBD1 covers 7 bases. The CDR3 length is 20 residues. Germline CDR1 is LNHDA and CDR2 is SQIVND (reference sequence). The ends lost 7 bases at V and 0 bases at J; junction bases unmatched: 23. CDR3 bases: TGTGCCAGTACCGACCGGGACAGCCGAAACCCCGCCTGGGTGAACACTGAAGCTTTCTTT. Protein sequence: CASTDRDSRNPAWVNTEAFF. Based on the CDR3 plus reference TRBV19 and TRBJ1-1, the full variable domain is DGGITQSPKYLFRKEGQNVTLSCEQNLNHDAMYWYRQDPGQGLRLIYYSQIVNDFQKGDIAEGYSVSREKKESFPLTVTSAQKNPTAFYLCASTDRDSRNPAWVNTEAFFGQGTRLTVV.

V gene TRBV12-3 or TRBV12-4 combines with J gene TRBJ1-1, with D uncertain. The length of the CDR3 is 12 residues. Trimming cost V 3 bases and J 7 bases, with 9 bases left between them. The CDR3 spells CASSLRRDEAFF. In DNA, the CDR3 is TGTGCCAGCAGTTTGCGGCGGGATGAAGCTTTCTTT.

The V and J genes are TRBV3-1 (or the pseudogene TRBV3-2) and TRBJ1-1; D possibly corresponds to TRBD1 (6 bases). The V end lost 7 bases, the J end lost 6 bases, and 21 bases lay between the germline ends. This CDR3 comprises 15 residues. From germline, CDR1 is LGHDT and CDR2 YNNKEL (reference sequence). The CDR3 protein is CASTKTTGLKAEAFF. In DNA, the CDR3 is TGTGCCAGCACAAAAACGACAGGTCTTAAGGCTGAAGCTTTCTTT.

This rearrangement joins TRBV20-1 to TRBJ2-1, with D uncertain. Germline assignment: CDR1 DFQATT and CDR2 SNEGSKA (reference sequence). Trimming left V 5 bases short and J 10 bases short, with 12 bases between. The CDR3 is 11 residues long. The CDR3 DNA sequence: TGCAGTGCTGGCTCCCACGTCGAGCAGTTCTTC. It yields the protein CSAGSHVEQFF.

The chain joins TRBV19 to TRBJ1-1; TRBD1 matches at 7 bases. Germline V gene sequence: CDR1 LNHDA, CDR2 SQIVND (reference sequence). The CDR3 consists of 15 residues. Trimming at V came to 4 bases and at J to 7 bases, leaving 12 bases not matched to a gene. In DNA form, the CDR3 reads TGTGCCAGTAGTACGTTCGAGGAAAGGACAGGTGAAGCTTTCTTT. The encoded protein is CASSTFEERTGEAFF. The variable domain in full, completed from reference TRBV19 and TRBJ1-1, reads DGGITQSPKYLFRKEGQNVTLSCEQNLNHDAMYWYRQDPGQGLRLIYYSQIVNDFQKGDIAEGYSVSREKKESFPLTVTSAQKNPTAFYLCASSTFEERTGEAFFGQGTRLTVV.

This clone appeared a single time. V usage is TRBV4-1 and J usage is TRBJ2-7; 9 bases are shared with TRBD1. J was trimmed by 3 bases and V by 2 bases; bases with no gene match: 5. Germline CDR1 and CDR2: MGHRA and YSYEKL. CDR3 length: 15 amino acids. The CDR3 protein is CASSQPTGGRYEQYF. Here the CDR3 DNA reads TGCGCCAGCAGCCAACCTACAGGGGGCCGCTACGAGCAGTACTTC.